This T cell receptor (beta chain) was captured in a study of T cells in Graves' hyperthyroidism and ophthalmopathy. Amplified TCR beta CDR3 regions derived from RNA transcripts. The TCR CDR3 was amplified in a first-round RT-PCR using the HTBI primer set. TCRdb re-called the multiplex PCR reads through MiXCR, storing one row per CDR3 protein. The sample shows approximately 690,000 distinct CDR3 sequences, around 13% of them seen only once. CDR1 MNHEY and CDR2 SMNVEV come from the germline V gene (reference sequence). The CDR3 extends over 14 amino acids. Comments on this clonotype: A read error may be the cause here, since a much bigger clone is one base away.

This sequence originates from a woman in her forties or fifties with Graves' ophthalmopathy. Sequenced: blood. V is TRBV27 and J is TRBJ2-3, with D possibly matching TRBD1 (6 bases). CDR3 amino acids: CASSSGQTRDPQYF. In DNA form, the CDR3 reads TGTGCCAGCAGTTCCGGACAGACTCGAGATCCGCAGTATTTT.